The 29 T cell receptor beta chains below come from one sample, sequenced in a study of T cells in Graves' hyperthyroidism and ophthalmopathy. RNA transcripts were the template for amplifying TCR beta CDR3 regions. An initial round of RT-PCR targeting the TCR CDR3 relied on the HTBI primer set. MiXCR was run by TCRdb on the multiplex PCR reads, yielding one entry per CDR3 protein. The data hold roughly 710,000 distinct CDR3 sequences, with roughly a third observed a single time. Sample: blood. These receptor sequences come from a woman between 40 and 55 years old with Graves' hyperthyroidism.

Concerning this clonotype itself: This may arise from a read error, as a much more abundant clone is one base away. The chain carries TRBV2 and TRBJ2-2; D is perhaps TRBD2 (6 bases). Germline-derived CDR1 and CDR2 are SNHLY and FYNNEI. The CDR3 is 12 residues long. The CDR3 loop reads CASSDVRGELLF. In DNA, the CDR3 is TGTGCCAGCAGTGATGTCCGCGGGGAGCTGCTTTTT.

With regard to this clonotype: This could be a read error, since a much larger clone is one nucleotide away. The chain recombines TRBV7-9 with TRBJ1-2; 7 positions match TRBD1. The CDR3 is 16 residues long. Germline CDR1 SEHNR, CDR2 FQNEAQ (reference sequence). The ends lost 0 bases at V and 4 bases at J; junction bases unmatched: 8. The CDR3 region is CASSLAGQPESYGYTF. The CDR3 bases are TGTGCCAGCAGCTTAGCGGGACAGCCCGAGAGCTATGGCTACACCTTC. The whole variable domain, filled in from reference TRBV7-9 and TRBJ1-2, reads DTGVSQNPRHKITKRGQNVTFRCDPISEHNRLYWYRQTLGQGPEFLTYFQNEAQLEKSRLLSDRFSAERPKGSFSTLEIQRTEQGDSAMYLCASSLAGQPESYGYTFGSGTRLTVV.

A single count supports this clonotype. This chain connects TRBV7-9 to TRBJ2-1; TRBD2 matches at 7 bases. Germline CDR1 is SEHNR and CDR2 is FQNEAQ (reference sequence). Trimming cost V 3 bases and J 6 bases; bases outside gene matches: 8. The CDR3 spans 15 residues. The CDR3 here is CASSFSGETSNEQFF. In DNA, the CDR3 is TGTGCCAGCAGCTTCAGCGGGGAAACGTCCAATGAGCAGTTCTTC.

This clonotype occurred a few times. The chain uses TRBV5-1 and TRBJ1-2; possible D gene TRBD1, 5 bases. The V end lost 5 bases, the J end lost 3 bases, and 17 bases lay between the germline ends. The length of the CDR3 is 15 residues. Germline V gene data show CDR1 as SGHRS and CDR2 as YFSETQ. The CDR3 protein is CASRPQEVPYYGYTF. In DNA, the CDR3 is TGCGCCAGCAGACCACAGGAGGTCCCTTACTATGGCTACACCTTC. The full variable domain, its missing parts supplied by reference TRBV5-1 and TRBJ1-2, is KAGVTQTPRYLIKTRGQQVTLSCSPISGHRSVSWYQQTPGQGLQFLFEYFSETQRNKGNFPGRFSGRQFSNSRSEMNVSTLELGDSALYLCASRPQEVPYYGYTFGSGTRLTVV.

This clonotype was found a few times. Being one base from a much bigger clone, this may be a read error. CDR3 DNA: TGTGCCAGCAGCTTTAACTTCAGGGAGACCCAGTGCTTC. Translated: CASSFNFRETQCF. The V gene is TRBV7-9, the J gene TRBJ2-5; D possibly matches TRBD1 or TRBD2 (5 bases each). The CDR3 runs 13 residues. In germline, CDR1 is SEHNR, CDR2 FQNEAQ (reference sequence).

This clonotype appeared a few times. The chain links TRBV29-1 to TRBJ1-2; 8 bases align to TRBD1. The CDR3 has 11 amino acids. Germline lookup yields CDR1 SQVTM and CDR2 ANQGSEA. After removal of 7 bases from V and 7 bases from J, the junction contained 5 bases not matched to a gene. CDR3 in amino acids: CSAAGTGGYTF. The CDR3 nucleotides are TGCAGCGCCGCGGGGACAGGTGGCTACACCTTC.

In its sample, this clonotype was seen many times. V gene TRBV7-2 combines with J gene TRBJ2-7, with a possible D match to TRBD1 (6 bases). Germline V lookup: CDR1 SGHTA, CDR2 FQGNSA. The CDR3 sequence is 15 residues long. Trimming left V 1 base short and J 3 bases short, with 13 bases between. This chain's CDR3 is CASSLEVGDIYEQYF. DNA for the CDR3: TGTGCCAGCAGCTTAGAAGTGGGGGACATCTACGAGCAGTACTTC. Combining the CDR3 with reference TRBV7-2 and TRBJ2-7 gives the whole variable domain GAGVSQSPSNKVTEKGKDVELRCDPISGHTALYWYRQSLGQGLEFLIYFQGNSAPDKSGLPSDRFSAERTGGSVSTLTIQRTQQEDSAVYLCASSLEVGDIYEQYFGPGTRLTVT.

This clonotype was counted many times. V gene TRBV6-5 combines with J gene TRBJ1-1, with 9 bases that match TRBD1. The germline V gene has CDR1 MNHEY and CDR2 SVGAGI. With V trimmed by 5 bases and J by 3 bases, 4 bases remained unmatched. The CDR3 is made up of 14 amino acids. The CDR3: CASSRDREDTEAFF. The CDR3 nucleotides are TGTGCCAGCAGTCGGGACAGGGAAGACACTGAAGCTTTCTTT.

This clonotype was seen many times. The chain joins TRBV9 to TRBJ2-7, with D tentatively TRBD2 (6 bases). This CDR3 has 15 amino acids. Trimming left V 0 bases short and J 3 bases short, with 13 bases between. Germline V gene data show CDR1 as SGDLS and CDR2 as YYNGEE. The CDR3: CASSVGPGVDYEQYF. CDR3 in DNA: TGTGCCAGCAGCGTAGGTCCGGGGGTGGACTACGAGCAGTACTTC.

The CDR3 nucleotides read TGCAGCGTGAACCCAGGGAATTTCGCTGAAGCTTTCTTT. Protein product: CSVNPGNFAEAFF. The V gene is TRBV29-1, the J gene TRBJ1-1, with a tentative D call TRBD1 (5 bases). Trimming removed 6 bases at V and 6 bases at J, with 17 bases between. This CDR3 spans 13 amino acids. Germline-derived CDR1 and CDR2 are SQVTM and ANQGSEA.

The chain joins TRBV6-2 or TRBV6-3 to TRBJ2-5, with D maybe TRBD2 (5 bases). Germline CDR1 MNHEY, CDR2 SVGEGT. The V end lost 2 bases, the J end lost 1 base, and 11 bases lay between the germline ends. This CDR3 has 15 amino acids. The CDR3 nucleotides are TGTGCCAGCAGTTACCTTATAAGCGGCCAAGAGACCCAGTACTTC. Protein sequence: CASSYLISGQETQYF.

This clonotype came up a few times. This sequence joins TRBV20-1 and TRBJ1-2, with D maybe TRBD1 (5 bases). V shed 6 bases and J shed 8 bases, with 10 bases lying between them. The CDR3 runs 10 residues. Germline V gives CDR1 DFQATT, CDR2 SNEGSKA (reference sequence). The CDR3 coding sequence is TGCAGTGCCCTGACAGACGGCTACACCTTC. It specifies CSALTDGYTF.

The table lists this clonotype with many counts. The chain joins TRBV7-2 to TRBJ2-5; 9 bases fit TRBD2. V lost 2 bases, J lost 0 bases, and 4 bases stayed unmatched. Germline assignment: CDR1 SGHTA and CDR2 FQGNSA. The CDR3 extends over 16 amino acids. CDR3 nucleotide sequence: TGTGCCAGCAGCTTACCTAGCGGGGTGTACCAAGAGACCCAGTACTTC. Residues: CASSLPSGVYQETQYF.

This clonotype has more than one count but fewer than ten. One end of the junction does not line up with germline, which may come from a read error. The rearrangement uses TRBV2 and TRBJ2-5; D gene unclear. There are 12 residues in the CDR3. Germline CDR1 SNHLY, CDR2 FYNNEI. CDR3 sequence reads: CASTLRTSHPLF. The CDR3 DNA follows: TGTGCCAGCACCCTTAGGACGTCACATCCCCTCTTC.

The sample holds a few counts of this clonotype. The gene calls are TRBV7-9 and TRBJ2-2; 8 nucleotides match TRBD1. The CDR3 spans 14 residues. Germline values: CDR1 SEHNR, CDR2 FQNEAQ (reference sequence). The junction had 3 bases not matched to a gene; V was cut back by 4 bases and J by 5 bases. CDR3 loop: CASSSGQVTGELFF. For the CDR3, the DNA is TGTGCCAGCAGCTCGGGACAGGTTACCGGGGAGCTGTTTTTT. Together with reference TRBV7-9 and TRBJ2-2, the CDR3 gives the full variable domain: DTGVSQNPRHKITKRGQNVTFRCDPISEHNRLYWYRQTLGQGPEFLTYFQNEAQLEKSRLLSDRFSAERPKGSFSTLEIQRTEQGDSAMYLCASSSGQVTGELFFGEGSRLTVL.

This clonotype was counted only a few times. The chain has TRBV20-1 and TRBJ1-2; D uncertain. V lost 6 bases and J 7 bases, leaving 24 bases between the germline ends. This CDR3 region has 15 residues. Per germline, CDR1 DFQATT and CDR2 SNEGSKA (reference sequence). As DNA, the CDR3 is TGCAGTGCCGAGTCGCTCGCCCGGAGAGATCTTGGCTACACCTTC. This sequence encodes CSAESLARRDLGYTF.

This clonotype appeared many times. The junction and the germline gene differ at one end; a read error may be behind it. This chain connects TRBV5-6 to TRBJ2-5, with no clear D. The CDR3 runs 11 residues. Per the germline V gene, CDR1 is SGHDT and CDR2 is YYEEEE. The CDR3 sequence is CTSSLLETQYF. The CDR3 DNA follows: TGTACCAGCAGCTTGCTCGAGACCCAGTACTTC.

Comment on this clonotype: One end of the junction fails to match germline, which may point to a read error. The gene calls are TRBV10-2 and TRBJ1-1; 7 bases line up with TRBD1. Per germline, CDR1 WSHSY and CDR2 SAAADI. This CDR3 contains 14 residues. CDR3 in DNA: TGTGCCAGCAGTGCGGACAGGAGGAACACTGAAGCTTTCTTT. Protein product: CASSADRRNTEAFF.

The chain joins TRBV12-3 or TRBV12-4 to TRBJ2-7, with TRBD2 matching over 7 bases. This CDR3 has 16 residues. The V gene end was trimmed by 5 bases and the J gene end by 7 bases; junction bases not matched to a gene: 17. The CDR3 DNA follows: TGTGCCAGCAGTCTGGCCGGTCCTAGCGGTTTGTTTGAGCAGTACTTC. It translates to CASSLAGPSGLFEQYF.

This clonotype was observed a handful of times. The rearrangement links TRBV5-1 to TRBJ1-4, with 9 bases matching TRBD1. CDR1 SGHRS and CDR2 YFSETQ come from the germline V gene. Trimming at V came to 1 base and at J to 7 bases, leaving 5 bases not matched to a gene. This CDR3 has 15 residues. CDR3 residues: CASSLTGGGSEKLFF. CDR3 bases: TGCGCCAGCAGCTTGACAGGGGGCGGAAGTGAAAAACTGTTTTTT.

This clonotype was observed many times. V and J are TRBV7-9 and TRBJ2-5, with TRBD2 matching 8 bases. Germline V gene lookup returns CDR1 SEHNR and CDR2 FQNEAQ (reference sequence). The CDR3 contains 15 residues. The junction had 8 bases not matched to a gene; V was cut back by 4 bases and J by 4 bases. The CDR3 spells CASSSRGGPSETQYF. The CDR3 region has the DNA TGTGCCAGCAGCTCGCGCGGGGGGCCGTCAGAGACCCAGTACTTC.

The sample holds many counts of this clonotype. V usage is TRBV19 and J usage is TRBJ1-5; D not resolved. In germline, CDR1 is LNHDA, CDR2 SQIVND (reference sequence). The CDR3 is 16 amino acids. V lost 9 bases and J 2 bases, leaving 20 bases between the germline ends. The CDR3 DNA sequence: TGTGCCAGCCAAGCGTCGGTACTCACTGGCAATCAGCCCCAGCATTTT. Amino acid sequence: CASQASVLTGNQPQHF.

The rearrangement links TRBV2 to TRBJ2-7, with D tentatively TRBD1 (6 bases). Germline V CDR1 and CDR2: SNHLY, FYNNEI. The CDR3 runs 15 residues. V gave up 2 bases and J gave up 3 bases, with 14 bases separating them. The CDR3, as DNA: TGTGCCAGCAGTGAATTGTCAGGGGATTTCTACGAGCAGTACTTC. Amino acids: CASSELSGDFYEQYF.

This clonotype was seen many times. The chain employs TRBV25-1 and TRBJ2-7; D ambiguous. V lost 5 bases to trimming and J lost 2 bases, with 4 bases between them. There are 11 residues in the CDR3. Germline CDR1 is MGHDK and CDR2 is SYGVNS. CDR3 loop: CASSPPYEQYF. CDR3 coding DNA: TGTGCCAGCAGTCCCCCCTACGAGCAGTACTTC.

This clonotype was counted between two and nine times. The rearrangement uses TRBV4-1 and TRBJ2-5; a possible D gene is TRBD2 (6 bases). Looked up from germline, CDR1 is MGHRA and CDR2 is YSYEKL. CDR3 length equals 14 residues. The germline V and J ends were trimmed by 4 bases and 2 bases, with 11 bases remaining between them. CDR3 bases: TGCGCCAGCAGCCCTTGGAGGGGTCAAGAGACCCAGTACTTC. Translation gives CASSPWRGQETQYF.

This clonotype has at least ten counts. The rearrangement joins TRBV6-5 to TRBJ1-5; tentatively, D is TRBD1 (5 bases). The V end lost 6 bases, the J end lost 8 bases, and 11 bases lay between the germline ends. Per germline, CDR1 MNHEY and CDR2 SVGAGI. The CDR3 loop spans 12 amino acids. CDR3 loop: CASRRGSEPQHF. The CDR3 DNA reads TGTGCCAGCAGGAGGGGCTCGGAGCCCCAGCATTTT.

This sequence joins TRBV3-1 and TRBJ1-2; D unclear. This CDR3 spans 15 amino acids. CDR1 and CDR2 from the germline V gene are LGHDT and YNNKEL (reference sequence). V lost 2 bases and J 0 bases, leaving 10 bases between the germline ends. The CDR3 DNA sequence: TGTGCCAGCAGCCAACTTCGGCAGGCTAACTATGGCTACACCTTC. Translation gives CASSQLRQANYGYTF.

This clonotype was seen many times. The rearrangement joins TRBV7-9 to TRBJ1-1; possibly TRBD1 for D (5 bases). The CDR3 spans 14 residues. Germline lookup yields CDR1 SEHNR and CDR2 FQNEAQ (reference sequence). Trimming shortened V by 5 bases and J by 6 bases, and 16 bases separated the two germline ends. The CDR3 region has the DNA TGTGCCAGCAGCGGCTACCGGGACGGGCCTGAAGCTTTCTTT. It is translated as CASSGYRDGPEAFF.

This clonotype was seen many times. The rearrangement uses TRBV5-5 and TRBJ1-5; D uncertain. CDR1 is SGHKS, CDR2 YYEKEE, per germline (reference sequence). V lost 2 bases, J lost 3 bases, and 6 bases lay in between. CDR3 length: 13 residues. This CDR3 is CASSFVFNQPQHF. CDR3 nucleotide sequence: TGTGCCAGCAGCTTTGTATTCAATCAGCCCCAGCATTTT. Variable domain in full (rest from reference TRBV5-5 and TRBJ1-5): DAGVTQSPTHLIKTRGQQVTLRCSPISGHKSVSWYQQVLGQGPQFIFQYYEKEERGRGNFPDRFSARQFPNYSSELNVNALLLGDSALYLCASSFVFNQPQHFGDGTRLSIL.